This T cell receptor beta chain was captured by sequencing in a study of blood T cell repertoires in COVID-19. Some clones are missing from TCRdb's copy, which holds only in-frame ones; the method was immunoSEQ multiplex PCR. The table has 200,000 to 300,000 clones, 84% seen once. This clone is a singleton in its sample. V lost 2 bases, J lost 0 bases, and 6 bases lay in between. CDR1 is SGHTS and CDR2 is YDEGEE in the germline V gene. The CDR3 contains 14 residues. V and J are TRBV5-8 and TRBJ2-1; D is unresolved. The sample consisted of peripheral blood. This receptor was identified in a man in his fifties with acute or convalescent COVID-19. The CDR3 DNA is TGTGCCAGCAGCTTCAGCGCCTCCTACAATGAGCAGTTCTTC. Translating it yields CASSFSASYNEQFF. Filled out from reference TRBV5-8 and TRBJ2-1, the complete variable domain reads EAGVTQSPTHLIKTRGQQATLRCSPISGHTSVYWYQQALGLGLQFLLWYDEGEERNRGNFPPRFSGRQFPNYSSELNVNALELEDSALYLCASSFSASYNEQFFGPGTRLTVL.